One sample yielded the 28 T cell receptor beta chains listed below, sequenced in a study of metastatic and nonmetastatic thyroid tumors. Prior to thyroid surgery, none of the patients had received any treatment. Using MiXCR, TCRdb reanalyzed the PCR reads. Seen here are tens of thousands of clones, about an eighth observed once, and the top ten hold around 15%. Sample: blood. The receptor set was obtained from a female donor with papillary thyroid cancer or a benign thyroid nodule (not recorded which). Some clones in this sample may be carry-over from other donors' samples.

This clone was seen repeatedly, ten times or more. V is TRBV7-2 and J is TRBJ2-7, with 11 bases fitting TRBD1. V shed 4 bases, J shed 3 bases, and the junction held 5 bases outside the gene matches. Per the germline V gene, CDR1 is SGHTA and CDR2 is FQGNSA. This CDR3 is 15 amino acids long. The CDR3 is CASSSPDRGHYEQYF. The CDR3 DNA reads TGTGCCAGCAGCTCTCCGGACAGGGGGCACTACGAGCAGTACTTC.

By sample share, this clone is medium-sized. This chain joins TRBV4-2 and TRBJ2-7; D possibly corresponds to TRBD1 (7 bases). The germline V gene has CDR1 LGHNA and CDR2 YNFKEQ. This CDR3 is 17 amino acids long. The V end was cut by 0 bases, the J end by 6 bases, with 21 bases between. The CDR3 protein is CASSQDQGGPDPPEQYF. The CDR3 bases are TGTGCCAGCAGCCAAGATCAGGGGGGACCAGACCCTCCCGAGCAGTACTTC.

This clone was counted many times. V gene TRBV28 combines with J gene TRBJ2-1; 7 bases align to TRBD2. CDR1 is MDHEN, CDR2 SYDVKM, per germline. V shed 6 bases, J shed 9 bases, and the junction held 11 bases outside the gene matches. The CDR3 runs to 14 residues. Written as DNA, the CDR3 is TGTGCCAGCAGGCCCCGGATAGCGGGCCCTGAGCAGTTCTTC. Its translation: CASRPRIAGPEQFF.

This clone came up many times. CDR3 nucleotide sequence: TGTGCCAGCACCCTCCGGGCAGGCATGAACACTGAAGCTTTCTTT. It encodes CASTLRAGMNTEAFF. V usage is TRBV28 and J usage is TRBJ1-1; D unclear. This CDR3 is 15 amino acids long. The V gene lost 7 bases and the J gene lost 0 bases, with 15 bases spanning the gap. Germline V gene data show CDR1 as MDHEN and CDR2 as SYDVKM.

This clone was picked up many times. This rearrangement joins TRBV12-3 or TRBV12-4 to TRBJ2-5; TRBD2 aligns across 7 bases. V lost 6 bases and J lost 5; bases outside the gene matches: 12. The CDR3 runs to 15 residues. The CDR3 reads CASSKRGELTETQYF. CDR3 DNA: TGTGCCAGCAGCAAACGGGGGGAACTAACGGAGACCCAGTACTTC.

This clone was detected many times. Relative to the germline gene, one junction end is altered; a read error may explain this. V usage is TRBV9 and J usage is TRBJ1-6; maybe TRBD1 (6 bases). Germline CDR1 reads SGDLS; CDR2 reads YYNGEE. The CDR3 loop spans 15 amino acids. The CDR3 loop reads CASSVGTTTGSPPHF. DNA of the CDR3: TGTGCCAGCAGCGTTGGGACAACCACCGGATCACCCCCCCACTTT.

This clone was picked up many times. V gene TRBV20-1 combines with J gene TRBJ2-2, with D perhaps TRBD1 (6 bases). Trimming removed 3 bases from V and 5 bases from J, with 13 bases in between. Germline CDR1 DFQATT, CDR2 SNEGSKA (reference sequence). The CDR3 runs to 14 residues. CDR3 coding DNA: TGCAGTGCTAGGGACAGACAACGGACCGGGGAGCTGTTTTTT. The encoded protein is CSARDRQRTGELFF.

This clone was counted at least ten times. In the same sample, other DNA sequences code for this CDR3. The chain couples TRBV7-2 to TRBJ2-3; no clear D. The CDR3 length is 13 residues. V shed 6 bases and J shed 2 bases, with 9 bases lying between them. Germline V gene data show CDR1 as SGHTA and CDR2 as FQGNSA. CDR3 amino acids: CASSRQYTDTQYF. CDR3 DNA sequence: TGTGCCAGCAGTCGTCAGTACACAGATACGCAGTATTTT.

This clone was seen many times. This chain joins TRBV25-1 and TRBJ2-7, with TRBD2 identical over 9 bases. The trim removed 1 base at V and 5 bases at J, leaving 9 bases unmatched. The CDR3 length is 16 residues. Germline-derived CDR1 and CDR2 are MGHDK and SYGVNS. The CDR3 is CASSELETSGRNEQYF. CDR3 in DNA: TGTGCCAGCAGTGAATTGGAGACTAGCGGTAGAAACGAGCAGTACTTC.

This clone was seen repeatedly, ten times or more. The V and J genes are TRBV5-1 and TRBJ2-7; D is unresolved. The ends were cut back, 0 bases at V and 2 bases at J, with 6 bases in the middle. CDR3 length: 13 amino acids. In germline, CDR1 is SGHRS, CDR2 YFSETQ. The CDR3 DNA sequence: TGCGCCAGCAGCTTGGCCCCGGCCTACGAGCAGTACTTC. Translating gives CASSLAPAYEQYF.

By share, this clone ranks as medium-sized. This chain connects TRBV19 to TRBJ1-5; D gene uncertain. Germline V CDR1 and CDR2: LNHDA, SQIVND (reference sequence). The V end lost 2 bases, the J end lost 6 bases, and 5 bases lay between the germline ends. The CDR3 is made up of 12 amino acids. The CDR3 DNA follows: TGTGCCAGTAGTATACCGGGTCAGCCCCAGCATTTT. It is translated as CASSIPGQPQHF. Together with reference TRBV19 and TRBJ1-5, the CDR3 gives the full variable domain: DGGITQSPKYLFRKEGQNVTLSCEQNLNHDAMYWYRQDPGQGLRLIYYSQIVNDFQKGDIAEGYSVSREKKESFPLTVTSAQKNPTAFYLCASSIPGQPQHFGDGTRLSIL.

This clone is labeled medium-sized. The chain links TRBV4-1 to TRBJ2-3; possibly TRBD1 for D (5 bases). The V end was cut by 4 bases, the J end by 4 bases, with 12 bases between. The CDR3 is made up of 14 amino acids. Germline lookup yields CDR1 MGHRA and CDR2 YSYEKL. For the CDR3, the DNA is TGCGCCAGCAGCCCCGACATAGGGGCAGATACGCAGTATTTT. This sequence encodes CASSPDIGADTQYF.

This clone was seen many times. V and J are TRBV4-1 and TRBJ2-7; 9 bases match TRBD1. The CDR3 is 15 residues long. Per germline, CDR1 MGHRA and CDR2 YSYEKL. J lost 1 base, V lost 4 bases, and 5 bases had no gene match. The CDR3 region has the DNA TGCGCCAGCAGCCTCCCGGGACAGGGTTCCTACGAGCAGTACTTC. The encoded protein is CASSLPGQGSYEQYF.

Many counts were recorded for this clone. V gene TRBV2 combines with J gene TRBJ2-3, with 11 bases matching TRBD1. Germline-derived CDR1 and CDR2 are SNHLY and FYNNEI. The CDR3 has 16 amino acids. V trimming: 3 bases; J trimming: 7 bases; junction bases outside the gene matches: 9. The CDR3 loop is CASSDRRTGGWNTQYF. CDR3 bases: TGTGCCAGCAGTGACCGGCGGACAGGGGGCTGGAATACGCAGTATTTT.

This clone was picked up a small number of times. At one boundary the junction diverges from the germline segment, which might be a read error. This chain connects TRBV15 to TRBJ1-2; possible D gene TRBD1, 5 bases. Germline V lookup: CDR1 LNHNV, CDR2 YYDKDF (reference sequence). The CDR3 is made up of 12 amino acids. In DNA, the CDR3 is TGTGCCACCTCGGGAGGGGCCTATGGCTACACATTC. Its translation is CATSGGAYGYTF.

This clone was detected many times. This sequence joins TRBV20-1 and TRBJ1-6; 10 nucleotides align to TRBD1. The CDR3 has 14 residues. CDR1 is DFQATT, CDR2 SNEGSKA, per germline (reference sequence). V lost 4 bases and J lost 9; bases outside the gene matches: 6. The CDR3 nucleotides read TGCAGTGCTATGGGGACAGGGGCGAGTTCACCCCTCCACTTT. It yields the protein CSAMGTGASSPLHF.

This clone came up many times. The sample carries other DNA sequences with the same CDR3. This chain links TRBV20-1 with TRBJ2-5, with D uncertain. CDR3 length equals 15 residues. V was cut by 3 bases and J by 5 bases, with 19 bases left in between. Germline V gene lookup returns CDR1 DFQATT and CDR2 SNEGSKA (reference sequence). The DNA for the CDR3 is TGCAGTGCTAGTAAAGAGCCCTCTGAAGGGGAGACCCAGTACTTC. This sequence encodes CSASKEPSEGETQYF.

V gene TRBV7-2 combines with J gene TRBJ2-7, with TRBD1 identical over 7 bases. This CDR3 has 13 amino acids. Trimming removed 5 bases from V and 9 bases from J; junction bases left unmatched: 10. Germline V gene data show CDR1 as SGHTA and CDR2 as FQGNSA. The CDR3, as DNA: TGTGCCAGCAGCGGACAGACAGGGATCGGGCAGTACTTC. Amino acids: CASSGQTGIGQYF.

This clone was counted ten times or more. The chain employs TRBV6-2 or TRBV6-3 and TRBJ2-7; no definite D call. Trimming pared 6 bases from V and 0 bases from J, leaving 9 bases between. The CDR3 is 13 amino acids. Germline CDR1 is MNHEY and CDR2 is SVGEGT. For the CDR3, the DNA is TGTGCCAGCAGAAAGGTTCCCTCCTACGAGCAGTACTTC. Protein sequence: CASRKVPSYEQYF.

This clone was detected many times. This chain joins TRBV11-1 and TRBJ2-3, with D maybe TRBD2 (6 bases). This CDR3 contains 16 residues. In germline, CDR1 is SGHAT, CDR2 FQDESV (reference sequence). V lost 1 base and J lost 7, with 18 bases in between. The CDR3 loop reads CASSLEVSGLGNTQYF. The CDR3 DNA follows: TGTGCCAGCAGCTTAGAGGTTAGCGGTCTGGGGAATACGCAGTATTTT. Filled out from reference TRBV11-1 and TRBJ2-3, the complete variable domain reads EAEVAQSPRYKITEKSQAVAFWCDPISGHATLYWYRQILGQGPELLVQFQDESVVDDSQLPKDRFSAERLKGVDSTLKIQPAELGDSAMYLCASSLEVSGLGNTQYFGPGTRLTVL.

The rearrangement joins TRBV15 to TRBJ2-7; the D gene is possibly TRBD1 (5 bases). This CDR3 comprises 14 residues. The germline V gene has CDR1 LNHNV and CDR2 YYDKDF (reference sequence). Trimming removed 7 bases at V and 0 bases at J, with 13 bases between. CDR3 coding DNA: TGTGCCACCATCGAGTCAGGGTTCTCCTACGAGCAGTACTTC. As protein: CATIESGFSYEQYF.

Many counts were recorded for this clone. The chain employs TRBV25-1 and TRBJ2-7, with TRBD1 matching over 8 bases. Germline CDR1 is MGHDK and CDR2 is SYGVNS. There are 14 residues in the CDR3. V trimming: 3 bases; J trimming: 2 bases; junction bases outside the gene matches: 3. The CDR3 coding sequence is TGTGCCAGCAGTGAGGGGACAGGACCCTACGAGCAGTACTTC. Translating it yields CASSEGTGPYEQYF.

This clone has ten or more counts. The chain uses TRBV4-1 and TRBJ2-2; TRBD2 might be the D (6 bases). V lost 3 bases, J lost 2 bases, and 16 bases lay in between. In germline, CDR1 is MGHRA, CDR2 YSYEKL. The CDR3 length is 17 residues. The CDR3 loop reads CASSQSYSGVNTGELFF. The DNA of the CDR3 is TGCGCCAGCAGCCAGAGTTATAGCGGAGTAAACACCGGGGAGCTGTTTTTT.

The chain has TRBV6-2 or TRBV6-3 and TRBJ1-1; D remains ambiguous. Germline-derived CDR1 and CDR2 are MNHEY and SVGEGT. This CDR3 spans 12 amino acids. Trimming took 4 bases from V and 7 from J, leaving 10 bases between them. The CDR3 DNA reads TGTGCCAGCAGTTCGGGGTCGGATGAAGCTTTCTTT. Protein: CASSSGSDEAFF.

This clone was recorded many times. The chain uses TRBV28 and TRBJ2-7, with D maybe TRBD2 (6 bases). V was pared by 5 bases and J by 3 bases, with 29 bases between. The germline CDR1 and CDR2 sequences are MDHEN and SYDVKM. The CDR3 is made up of 19 amino acids. Here the CDR3 reads CASSPEGPSGGQGVYEQYF. In nucleotides, the CDR3 is TGTGCCAGCAGTCCCGAAGGTCCAAGCGGAGGGCAGGGCGTCTACGAGCAGTACTTC.

This clone was counted between two and nine times. A much bigger clone sits one base away, suggesting this may be a read error. The rearrangement links TRBV7-3 to TRBJ2-7, with 9 bases identical to TRBD1. The CDR3 sequence is 15 residues long. The germline V gene has CDR1 SGHTA and CDR2 FQGTGA. The CDR3 reads CASSLFPGQGNEQCF. CDR3 nucleotide sequence: TGTGCCAGCAGCTTATTCCCGGGACAGGGTAACGAGCAGTGCTTC.

This clone qualifies as medium-sized. V gene TRBV27 combines with J gene TRBJ1-6; tentative D call: TRBD1 (5 bases). Deletions cut 2 bases from V and 10 bases from J, with 18 bases between. In germline, CDR1 is MNHEY, CDR2 SMNVEV (reference sequence). The CDR3 is 16 amino acids. The CDR3 reads CASSLGAQGRRSPLHF. DNA of the CDR3: TGTGCCAGCAGTTTAGGAGCCCAGGGAAGAAGATCACCCCTCCACTTT.

The V gene is TRBV7-8, the J gene TRBJ1-2; D is possibly TRBD1 (5 bases). This CDR3 region has 12 residues. V lost 4 bases to trimming and J lost 8 bases, with 11 bases between them. The germline CDR1 and CDR2 sequences are SGHVS and FQNEAQ. The CDR3 DNA is TGTGCCAGCAGCTCGGGGGTTGGCGGCTACACCTTC. Translated: CASSSGVGGYTF.